The 28 T cell receptor beta chains below all came from one sample that was sequenced in a study of Tregs in tolerant kidney transplant recipients. Assay used: immunoSEQ multiplex PCR; TCRdb lists only in-frame clones, some missing. The sample yields 240,000 or so clones, 65% to 85% seen once. Specimen: CD4+ T cells from blood. The source is a human donor in good health.

This clone is a singleton in its sample. The V and J genes are TRBV5-4 and TRBJ2-7, with D possibly TRBD1 on 6 matching bases. Trimming pared 0 bases from V and 5 bases from J, leaving 15 bases between. This CDR3 contains 15 residues. Germline CDR1 and CDR2: SGHNT and YYREEE (reference sequence). The CDR3 sequence: CASSLEAGVDDEQYF. As DNA, the CDR3 is TGTGCCAGCAGCTTGGAGGCAGGGGTGGACGACGAGCAGTACTTC.

V gene TRBV5-4 combines with J gene TRBJ1-2, with a weak D call TRBD1 (5 bases). Trimming took 2 bases from V and 8 from J, leaving 16 bases between them. Germline V gene data show CDR1 as SGHNT and CDR2 as YYREEE (reference sequence). The CDR3 contains 14 residues. The CDR3 reads CASSFSAGRVGYTF. CDR3 DNA: TGTGCCAGCAGCTTTAGTGCAGGGCGAGTAGGCTACACCTTC.

This sequence joins TRBV6-1 and TRBJ2-5; D is undetermined. CDR1 is MNHNS and CDR2 is SASEGT in the germline V gene. The V end was cut by 2 bases, the J end by 4 bases, with 8 bases between. The CDR3 sequence is 13 residues long. CDR3 amino acids: CASSETRGETQYF. CDR3 coding DNA: TGTGCCAGCAGTGAAACCAGAGGAGAGACCCAGTACTTC.

The gene calls are TRBV5-1 and TRBJ1-6, with TRBD1 matching 8 bases. Trimming removed 0 bases from V and 10 bases from J; junction bases left unmatched: 12. The germline V gene encodes CDR1 SGHRS and CDR2 YFSETQ. This CDR3 is 17 amino acids long. The CDR3 is CASSLAAGGRRESPLHF. The CDR3 DNA sequence: TGCGCCAGCAGCTTGGCTGCAGGGGGCAGAAGGGAATCACCCCTCCACTTT.

This clone was observed once. The V gene is TRBV10-2, the J gene TRBJ2-2; D not resolved. The germline V and J ends were trimmed by 7 bases and 3 bases, with 12 bases remaining between them. Germline-derived CDR1 and CDR2 are WSHSY and SAAADI. The CDR3 is 14 residues long. The CDR3 spells CASILTDHTGELFF. In DNA, the CDR3 is TGCGCCAGCATCTTGACGGATCACACCGGGGAGCTGTTTTTT.

The chain carries TRBV18 and TRBJ1-2; D is unresolved. With 5 bases removed from V and 6 bases from J, the gap between germline ends came to 13 bases. Germline V gene data show CDR1 as KGHSH and CDR2 as LQKENI. This CDR3 is built from 13 residues. The CDR3, as DNA: TGTGCCAGCTCAATTAGGACGGAGAATGGCTACACCTTC. Translation gives CASSIRTENGYTF.

The rearrangement links TRBV30 to TRBJ1-2; no reliable D call. The V end was cut by 3 bases, the J end by 0 bases, with 20 bases between. Germline V gives CDR1 GTSNPN, CDR2 SVGIG (reference sequence). The CDR3 is 17 residues long. The CDR3 DNA reads as TGTGCCTGGAGCGAAGGCCTCAGACGGAAACCTAACTATGGCTACACCTTC. Amino acid sequence: CAWSEGLRRKPNYGYTF.

The rearrangement uses TRBV18 and TRBJ1-4; possibly TRBD1 for D (5 bases). Trimming removed 3 bases from V and 8 bases from J, with 7 bases in between. The germline V gene encodes CDR1 KGHSH and CDR2 LQKENI. This CDR3 has 12 amino acids. Here the CDR3 DNA reads TGTGCCAGCTCACCGGGGCGAGAAAAACTGTTTTTT. Protein product: CASSPGREKLFF.

The gene calls are TRBV5-4 and TRBJ2-5; 10 nucleotides agree with TRBD1. The CDR3 contains 14 residues. V was clipped by 5 bases and J by 5 bases; unmatched bases: 6. Looked up from germline, CDR1 is SGHNT and CDR2 is YYREEE (reference sequence). The CDR3 nucleotides are TGTGCCAGCAGGAGACAGGGGGCGAGGGAGACCCAGTACTTC. The encoded protein is CASRRQGARETQYF. Full variable domain (remainder filled in from reference TRBV5-4 and TRBJ2-5): ETGVTQSPTHLIKTRGQQVTLRCSSQSGHNTVSWYQQALGQGPQFIFQYYREEENGRGNFPPRFSGLQFPNYSSELNVNALELDDSALYLCASRRQGARETQYFGPGTRLLVL.

The rearrangement joins TRBV5-1 to TRBJ2-7, with 8 bases identical to TRBD1. The length of the CDR3 is 13 residues. Germline V lookup: CDR1 SGHRS, CDR2 YFSETQ. J gave up 2 bases and V 7 bases, and 5 bases lay outside the gene matches. CDR3 nucleotide sequence: TGCGCCAGCCACAGGGACAGGACCTACGAGCAGTACTTC. This sequence encodes CASHRDRTYEQYF. Complete variable domain (other parts from reference TRBV5-1 and TRBJ2-7): KAGVTQTPRYLIKTRGQQVTLSCSPISGHRSVSWYQQTPGQGLQFLFEYFSETQRNKGNFPGRFSGRQFSNSRSEMNVSTLELGDSALYLCASHRDRTYEQYFGPGTRLTVT.

The chain is built from TRBV27 and TRBJ2-7, with D perhaps matching TRBD2 (6 bases). Germline lookup yields CDR1 MNHEY and CDR2 SMNVEV (reference sequence). The V and J ends lost 5 bases and 1 base respectively, with 12 bases between them. The CDR3 contains 14 residues. The CDR3 here is CASSRQAGSYEQYF. The CDR3 bases are TGTGCCAGCAGTCGTCAGGCGGGATCCTACGAGCAGTACTTC.

The chain couples TRBV7-3 to TRBJ2-7; D is uncertain. The V end lost 4 bases, the J end lost 5 bases, and 12 bases lay between the germline ends. Per the germline V gene, CDR1 is SGHTA and CDR2 is FQGTGA. CDR3 length equals 13 residues. The CDR3 DNA is TGTGCCAGCAGCTCGACACAAGGGCACGAGCAGTACTTC. Protein sequence: CASSSTQGHEQYF.

Comment on this clone: A read error may account for a junction end that differs from germline. Other DNA sequences in the sample encode the same CDR3. The CDR3: CASSVKGSYEQYF. The CDR3 DNA is TGTGCCAGCAGTGTGAAGGGCTCCTACGAGCAGTACTTT. This sequence joins TRBV2 and TRBJ2-7; D is uncertain. Germline CDR1 reads SNHLY; CDR2 reads FYNNEI. The CDR3 is 13 amino acids.

The chain has TRBV6-6 and TRBJ1-4; D is unresolved. The CDR3 extends over 16 amino acids. Looked up from germline, CDR1 is MNHNY and CDR2 is SVGAGI (reference sequence). Trimming stripped 4 bases from V and 4 bases from J, with 16 bases between. CDR3 sequence: CASSLSRSFYNEKLFF. In DNA form, the CDR3 reads TGTGCCAGCAGTTTGTCACGGTCGTTCTATAATGAAAAACTGTTTTTT.

This chain connects TRBV6-6 to TRBJ1-6; 8 bases map to TRBD1. CDR1 MNHNY and CDR2 SVGAGI come from the germline V gene (reference sequence). This CDR3 spans 14 amino acids. The V gene end was trimmed by 2 bases and the J gene end by 10 bases; junction bases not matched to a gene: 4. As DNA, the CDR3 is TGTGCCAGCAGTTACGGGACAGGCGAATCACCCCTCCACTTT. Its translation: CASSYGTGESPLHF.

The chain links TRBV29-1 to TRBJ2-5, with a tentative D call TRBD1 (5 bases). The CDR3 has 12 amino acids. The V gene lost 6 bases and the J gene lost 4 bases, with 12 bases spanning the gap. Germline assignment: CDR1 SQVTM and CDR2 ANQGSEA. For the CDR3, the DNA is TGCAGCGTCCAGGGCCCCTCAGAGACCCAGTACTTC. It yields the protein CSVQGPSETQYF.

This chain joins TRBV28 and TRBJ2-1, with TRBD2 identical over 9 bases. Germline V lookup: CDR1 MDHEN, CDR2 SYDVKM. Trimming took 6 bases from V and 6 from J; bases not matched to a gene: 6. This CDR3 has 14 residues. CDR3 region: CASRGGGARNEQFF. In nucleotides, the CDR3 is TGTGCCAGCAGAGGCGGGGGGGCCCGCAATGAGCAGTTCTTC.

This chain connects TRBV29-1 to TRBJ2-2, with 7 positions matching TRBD1. After removal of 3 bases from V and 1 base from J, the junction contained 2 bases not matched to a gene. The CDR3 runs to 14 residues. Germline CDR1 reads SQVTM; CDR2 reads ANQGSEA. CDR3 DNA: TGCAGCGTTGATGACAGGGTGAACACCGGGGAGCTGTTTTTT. This sequence encodes CSVDDRVNTGELFF.

V usage is TRBV6-1 and J usage is TRBJ2-5, with 11 bases lining up with TRBD1. Germline CDR1 is MNHNS and CDR2 is SASEGT. The ends lost 0 bases at V and 3 bases at J; junction bases unmatched: 9. There are 18 residues in the CDR3. The CDR3 nucleotides are TGTGCCAGCAGTGAAGCGGGGTGGACAGGGGGCTCCAAAGAGACCCAGTACTTC. It is translated as CASSEAGWTGGSKETQYF.

The chain employs TRBV2 and TRBJ1-1, with a weak D call TRBD1 (6 bases). V shed 10 bases and J shed 0 bases, with 18 bases lying between them. Germline V gene sequence: CDR1 SNHLY, CDR2 FYNNEI. This CDR3 region has 15 residues. CDR3 sequence reads: CATRRGAVMNTEAFF. CDR3 coding DNA: TGTGCCACCAGAAGGGGGGCAGTCATGAACACTGAAGCTTTCTTT. Looking up the rest from reference TRBV2 and TRBJ1-1 gives the full variable domain: EPEVTQTPSHQVTQMGQEVILRCVPISNHLYFYWYRQILGQKVEFLVSFYNNEISEKSEIFDDQFSVERPDGSNFTLKIRSTKLEDSAMYFCATRRGAVMNTEAFFGQGTRLTVV.

The gene calls are TRBV4-1 and TRBJ1-2; 7 bases fit TRBD1. The germline gives CDR1 MGHRA, CDR2 YSYEKL. CDR3 length equals 17 residues. V lost 3 bases, J lost 3 bases, and 13 bases stayed unmatched. The CDR3 loop reads CASSQDVRQGIYYGYTF. The CDR3, as DNA: TGCGCCAGCAGCCAGGATGTAAGACAGGGTATTTACTATGGCTACACCTTC.

V and J are TRBV11-2 and TRBJ1-3; D not certain. The V end was cut by 5 bases, the J end by 0 bases, with 5 bases between. The CDR3 sequence is 13 residues long. Germline V gene data show CDR1 as SGHAT and CDR2 as FQNNGV. The CDR3 reads CASSLISGNTIYF. The CDR3 DNA follows: TGTGCCAGCAGCCTAATCTCTGGAAACACCATATATTTT.

The chain couples TRBV9 to TRBJ2-3, with 8 bases aligning to TRBD2. The CDR3 sequence is 15 residues long. CDR1 is SGDLS and CDR2 is YYNGEE in the germline V gene. V shed 6 bases, J shed 0 bases, and the junction held 6 bases outside the gene matches. The CDR3 DNA reads as TGTGCCAGCACCCCCTCTAGCGGGAGCACAGATACGCAGTATTTT. Translation: CASTPSSGSTDTQYF.

The CDR3, as DNA: TGTGCCAGCAGCTTGGGACAGGGGGCCGGCTACACCTTC. Translated, it gives CASSLGQGAGYTF. The chain employs TRBV7-8 and TRBJ1-2, with 12 bases aligning to TRBD1. V lost 3 bases to trimming and J lost 8 bases; unmatched junction nucleotides: 1. The germline V gene has CDR1 SGHVS and CDR2 FQNEAQ. This CDR3 region has 13 residues. Using reference TRBV7-8 and TRBJ1-2 for the parts outside the CDR3, the full variable domain is GAGVSQSPRYKVAKRGQDVALRCDPISGHVSLFWYQQALGQGPEFLTYFQNEAQLDKSGLPSDRFFAERPEGSVSTLKIQRTQQEDSAVYLCASSLGQGAGYTFGSGTRLTVV.

V and J are TRBV5-4 and TRBJ2-7, with 9 nucleotides matching TRBD1. With 5 bases clipped from V and 1 base from J, the junction kept 7 bases outside the gene matches. CDR3 length equals 15 residues. The germline gives CDR1 SGHNT, CDR2 YYREEE (reference sequence). CDR3 protein: CASSPTGGKSYEQYF. CDR3 DNA: TGTGCCAGCAGTCCAACAGGGGGCAAGTCCTACGAGCAGTACTTC. Variable domain in full (rest from reference TRBV5-4 and TRBJ2-7): ETGVTQSPTHLIKTRGQQVTLRCSSQSGHNTVSWYQQALGQGPQFIFQYYREEENGRGNFPPRFSGLQFPNYSSELNVNALELDDSALYLCASSPTGGKSYEQYFGPGTRLTVT.

This clone was seen only a few times. The gene calls are TRBV18 and TRBJ2-2, with a possible D match to TRBD1 (5 bases). The CDR3 length is 16 residues. V lost 0 bases and J 3 bases, leaving 11 bases between the germline ends. Germline CDR1 is KGHSH and CDR2 is LQKENI. The CDR3 nucleotides read TGTGCCAGCTCACCACCGTTAAGGGGCGACACCGGGGAGCTGTTTTTT. Its translation is CASSPPLRGDTGELFF.

J is TRBJ2-2 and V is TRBV11-2, with D unclear. Trimming stripped 5 bases from V and 9 bases from J, with 10 bases between. This CDR3 has 12 amino acids. Per germline, CDR1 SGHAT and CDR2 FQNNGV. CDR3 sequence (DNA): TGTGCCAGCAGCCCCAGGACGCGGGAGCTGTTTTTT. The encoded protein is CASSPRTRELFF.

This chain connects TRBV2 to TRBJ2-3; D perhaps matches TRBD1 (6 bases). The CDR3 runs 15 residues. Germline V gene lookup returns CDR1 SNHLY and CDR2 FYNNEI. With 4 bases removed from V and 3 bases from J, the gap between germline ends came to 14 bases. Here the CDR3 DNA reads TGTGCCAGCAGTGCACAGGGTGGTAGGACAGATACGCAGTATTTT. It codes for CASSAQGGRTDTQYF. Supplemented by reference TRBV2 and TRBJ2-3, the full variable domain reads EPEVTQTPSHQVTQMGQEVILRCVPISNHLYFYWYRQILGQKVEFLVSFYNNEISEKSEIFDDQFSVERPDGSNFTLKIRSTKLEDSAMYFCASSAQGGRTDTQYFGPGTRLTVL.